These 14 T cell receptor beta chains originate from one sample sequenced in a study of identical twins. Each CDR3 protein gets one entry after TCRdb re-called the 5' RACE reads with MiXCR. The table records 200,000 to 250,000 distinct CDR3 sequences, 7.5% of them present only once. A further study also used this sample, focusing on yellow fever vaccine responses in identical twins.

Sample: CD8+ T cells sorted from blood. The receptors stem from a woman aged 18 to 35 in good health.

This clonotype was seen repeatedly, ten times or more. The V call is TRBV6-4, the J call TRBJ1-6; no clear D. The CDR3 has 15 amino acids. The V end lost 2 bases, the J end lost 5 bases, and 10 bases lay between the germline ends. CDR1 is MRHNA and CDR2 is SNTAGT in the germline V gene. CDR3 amino acids: CASSDGEGHNSPLHF. For the CDR3, the DNA is TGTGCCAGCAGTGACGGTGAAGGGCATAATTCACCCCTCCACTTT.

This clonotype was counted between two and nine times. J is TRBJ1-5 and V is TRBV6-2 or TRBV6-3; no reliable D call. There are 14 residues in the CDR3. Trimming stripped 2 bases from V and 0 bases from J, with 5 bases between. The V gene's germline CDR1 is MNHEY and CDR2 SVGEGT. The chain's CDR3 is CASSYEDSNQPQHF. In DNA form, the CDR3 reads TGTGCCAGCAGTTACGAAGATAGCAATCAGCCCCAGCATTTT.

This clonotype came up many times. The chain uses TRBV28 and TRBJ1-5; D might be TRBD1 (5 bases). The CDR3 runs to 15 residues. Looked up from germline, CDR1 is MDHEN and CDR2 is SYDVKM. V was pared by 1 base and J by 6 bases, with 13 bases between. CDR3 nucleotides: TGTGCCAGCAGTTTATACCTAAGCGGGGGTCAGCCCCAGCATTTT. Its protein product is CASSLYLSGGQPQHF.

This clonotype was detected only a few times. This chain connects TRBV24-1 to TRBJ2-1; 10 bases are shared with TRBD1. Unmatched junction bases numbered 2, after V lost 0 bases and J lost 4 bases. The CDR3 extends over 16 amino acids. Germline V lookup: CDR1 KGHDR, CDR2 SFDVKD. CDR3 DNA: TGTGCCACCAGTGATTTGGGACAGGGGGGATACAATGAGCAGTTCTTC. Protein product: CATSDLGQGGYNEQFF.

The chain has TRBV6-2 or TRBV6-3 and TRBJ2-1; 12 nucleotides agree with TRBD2. The V and J ends lost 0 bases and 8 bases, in that order; junction bases with no gene match: 5. Germline CDR1 and CDR2: MNHEY and SVGEGT. The CDR3 sequence is 16 residues long. This chain's CDR3 is CASSYSRLAGEYEQFF. DNA of the CDR3: TGTGCCAGCAGTTACTCGAGACTAGCGGGGGAGTATGAGCAGTTCTTC.

This clonotype was counted at least ten times. The V gene is TRBV4-1, the J gene TRBJ1-3; 8 bases fit TRBD1. The CDR3 consists of 16 residues. Trimming took 0 bases from V and 4 from J; bases not matched to a gene: 5. The germline V gene encodes CDR1 MGHRA and CDR2 YSYEKL. CDR3 sequence reads: CASSQEQGATGNTIYF. In nucleotides, the CDR3 is TGCGCCAGCAGCCAAGAGCAGGGGGCGACGGGAAACACCATATATTTT.

This clonotype has only a few counts. V gene TRBV20-1 combines with J gene TRBJ2-1, with D uncertain. V lost 6 bases, J lost 4 bases, and 13 bases lay in between. The CDR3 consists of 13 residues. Germline V CDR1 and CDR2: DFQATT, SNEGSKA (reference sequence). CDR3 sequence (DNA): TGCAGTGCGGCCCGAACGGAATACAATGAGCAGTTCTTC. It translates to CSAARTEYNEQFF.

V gene TRBV7-9 combines with J gene TRBJ1-1, with TRBD1 matching 7 bases. The germline V gene has CDR1 SEHNR and CDR2 FQNEAQ (reference sequence). Trimming took 3 bases from V and 3 from J; bases not matched to a gene: 4. The CDR3 runs to 14 residues. The CDR3 is CASSFGTDYTEAFF. The CDR3 region has the DNA TGTGCCAGCAGCTTCGGGACAGATTACACTGAAGCTTTCTTT.

In its sample, this clonotype was seen a few times. This sequence joins TRBV15 and TRBJ2-1, with D possibly matching TRBD2 (6 bases). Trimming shortened V by 0 bases and J by 8 bases, and 14 bases separated the two germline ends. Germline V gene sequence: CDR1 LNHNV, CDR2 YYDKDF (reference sequence). This CDR3 is built from 15 residues. The CDR3 reads CATSRDRGGSYEQFF. CDR3 DNA sequence: TGTGCCACCAGCAGAGACCGAGGAGGGAGCTATGAGCAGTTCTTC. Drawing the rest from reference TRBV15 and TRBJ2-1, the complete variable domain is DAMVIQNPRYQVTQFGKPVTLSCSQTLNHNVMYWYQQKSSQAPKLLFHYYDKDFNNEADTPDNFQSRRPNTSFCFLDIRSPGLGDTAMYLCATSRDRGGSYEQFFGPGTRLTVL.

This clonotype was counted many times. The chain combines TRBV5-6 with TRBJ2-1, with 9 nucleotides matching TRBD2. V lost 7 bases to trimming and J lost 8 bases; unmatched junction nucleotides: 16. Germline CDR1 and CDR2: SGHDT and YYEEEE. The CDR3 consists of 16 residues. CDR3 coding DNA: TGTGCCAGCGCCAAAACCCTAGGGACTAGCTTTCATGAGCAGTTCTTC. Protein sequence: CASAKTLGTSFHEQFF. The whole variable domain, filled in from reference TRBV5-6 and TRBJ2-1, reads DAGVTQSPTHLIKTRGQQVTLRCSPKSGHDTVSWYQQALGQGPQFIFQYYEEEERQRGNFPDRFSGHQFPNYSSELNVNALLLGDSALYLCASAKTLGTSFHEQFFGPGTRLTVL.

This clonotype was recorded at least ten times. The chain carries TRBV7-2 and TRBJ2-2, with TRBD1 matching 8 bases. Germline lookup yields CDR1 SGHTA and CDR2 FQGNSA. There are 16 residues in the CDR3. V shed 6 bases and J 4 bases; nucleotides not matched to a gene: 10. The CDR3 DNA reads TGTGCCAGCAGGGGGACCCGGACAGGGAGCACCGGGGAGCTGTTTTTT. The encoded protein is CASRGTRTGSTGELFF.

This chain connects TRBV14 to TRBJ1-1, with no clear D. The CDR3 spans 15 residues. CDR1 is SGHDN, CDR2 FVKESK, per germline. V lost 1 base, J lost 0 bases, and 9 bases lay in between. DNA of the CDR3: TGTGCCAGCAGCCAAGTACGGAGCATGAACACTGAAGCTTTCTTT. It specifies CASSQVRSMNTEAFF.

The CDR3 spells CASSSPGRLGYTF. The CDR3 DNA reads as TGTGCCAGCAGCTCGCCGGGGCGTCTGGGCTACACCTTC. V and J are TRBV12-3 or TRBV12-4 and TRBJ1-2; a possible D gene is TRBD1 (5 bases). V was clipped by 6 bases and J by 8 bases, with 16 bases between them. CDR3 size: 13 residues.

At least ten counts were recorded for this clonotype. CDR3 region: CASSSPGQIEAFF. The CDR3 nucleotides are TGTGCCAGCAGTTCGCCGGGACAGATTGAAGCTTTCTTT. J is TRBJ1-1 and V is TRBV12-3 or TRBV12-4; 7 bases fit TRBD1. The V segment lost 4 bases and the J segment 7 bases; nucleotides outside the gene matches: 6. This CDR3 has 13 amino acids.